This TCR beta chain was captured by sequencing in a study of beta chain features in type 1 diabetes. Study context: Examination of sorted cells across all samples involved about 100,000,000 cells.

The CDR3 spans 16 residues. With 8 bases clipped from V and 8 bases from J, the junction kept 17 bases outside the gene matches. Per germline, CDR1 MDHEN and CDR2 SYDVKM. The table lists this clone with a few counts. The antigen is not known. Study-wide findings and caveats: Using cDNA template may skew counts toward highly expressing activated cells.

Expressed TCRB transcripts were sequenced because the entire RNA isolate underwent reverse transcription. Generated by immunoSEQ multiplex PCR, the TCRdb table keeps only in-frame clones and is missing some. The profile shows about 340,000 clones, around 7.6% of them singletons. The sequenced sample was central memory CD4+ T cells from blood. The chain combines TRBV28 with TRBJ2-1; 8 bases match TRBD1. The source of this sequence is a woman aged 18 to 35 in good health. CDR3 residues: CASGWLGDRSEDEQFF. DNA for the CDR3: TGTGCCAGCGGTTGGTTGGGGGACAGGTCCGAGGATGAGCAGTTCTTC.